A selection of T cell receptor beta chains follows, all from one sample in a study of blood T cell repertoires in COVID-19. Repertoires were generated with immunoSEQ multiplex PCR, while TCRdb's copy carries only in-frame clones and drops some. Of 85,000 to 130,000 clones in the sample, about four fifths were seen once. Input material: peripheral blood. Receptors originate from a man between 60 and 70 years old with acute or convalescent COVID-19. Each CDR3 is given with its conserved first and last residue. Each record gives: V gene, D gene, clone size, J gene, CDR3 DNA, CDR3 protein. D genes are given only for firm matches. Only part of the rows carry a size: once, few, many, or a class if the clone is expanded.

TRBV29-1	.	.	TRBJ1-2	TGCAGCGTTGGGGTAGCGCAATATGGCTACACCTTC	CSVGVAQYGYTF
TRBV24-1	TRBD2	.	TRBJ2-3	TGTGCCACCAGTGATTTAAACACAGCTAGCGGGAGACCAGATACGCAGTATTTT	CATSDLNTASGRPDTQYF
TRBV19	TRBD2	once	TRBJ2-7	TGTGCCAGTAGCTTCTCCCCAGGTCTAGCGGGAGACGAGCAGTACTTC	CASSFSPGLAGDEQYF
TRBV5-1	TRBD2	.	TRBJ2-7	TGCGCCAGCAGCCTCTCTCTAGCGGCCTCCTACGAGCAGTACTTC	CASSLSLAASYEQYF
TRBV5-5	.	.	TRBJ1-5	TGTGCCAGCAGCTTGGGAAGAGGCGGGTTCCGCGGGGATCAGCCCCAGCATTTT	CASSLGRGGFRGDQPQHF
TRBV10-1	.	.	TRBJ2-1	TGCGCCAGCTTTCTAAGCTCCTACAATGAGCAGTTCTTC	CASFLSSYNEQFF
TRBV12-5	TRBD2	.	TRBJ2-1	TGTGCTAGTGGTTTGATAACTAGCGATGCTGGGGAGCAGTTCTTC	CASGLITSDAGEQFF
TRBV9	TRBD1	once	TRBJ2-5	TGTGCCAGCGGGCAGGGACAGAATCAAGAGACCCAGTACTTC	CASGQGQNQETQYF
TRBV6-2/TRBV6-3	.	.	TRBJ1-5	TGTGCCAGCAGTTACGGGCAGGGCCTCTCGGGCCCTCAGCCCCAGCATTTT	CASSYGQGLSGPQPQHF
TRBV27	TRBD2	.	TRBJ2-1	TGTGCCAGCAGTTCGGAGGTAGCGGGGTTCAAGTTCTTC	CASSSEVAGFKFF
TRBV7-9	TRBD1	.	TRBJ2-2	TGTGCCAGCAGCTTACCCACAGGGGGGAACGCCGGGGAGCTGTTTTTT	CASSLPTGGNAGELFF
TRBV7-2	TRBD1	.	TRBJ1-3	TGTGCCAGCAGCTCCGGGACAGTACCCAACACCATATATTTT	CASSSGTVPNTIYF
TRBV19	TRBD1	.	TRBJ1-1	TGTGCCAGTAGTATAGCGGACAGGGGGATGAACACTGAAGCTTTCTTT	CASSIADRGMNTEAFF
TRBV10-1	TRBD1	.	TRBJ2-6	TGCGCCAGCAGTGGGGAACCCGGGACAGCTTCTGGGGCCAACGTCCTGACTTTC	CASSGEPGTASGANVLTF
TRBV10-1	.	.	TRBJ1-1	TGCGCCAGCAGAACTACGGTAAACACTGAAGCTTTCTTT	CASRTTVNTEAFF
TRBV10-1	.	few	TRBJ2-1	TGCGCCAGCAGTGAGTCTACCAGGCAGCGGGAGCAGTTCTTC	CASSESTRQREQFF
TRBV11-2	.	.	TRBJ1-4	TGTGCCAGCAGCTTAAATCCTAACAGCCATAATGAAAAACTGTTTTTT	CASSLNPNSHNEKLFF
TRBV19	.	once	TRBJ2-1	TGTGCCAGTAGTATCCGGACTAACGTCAATGAGCAGTTCTTC	CASSIRTNVNEQFF
TRBV24-1	TRBD1	.	TRBJ2-3	TGTGCCACCAGTGATCCTCGACAGGGTTCCACAGATACGCAGTATTTT	CATSDPRQGSTDTQYF
TRBV9	.	.	TRBJ2-4	TGTGCCAGCAGCGAAAACAGGGCGGGAAACATTCAGTACTTC	CASSENRAGNIQYF